The 20 T cell receptor beta chains listed next were all sequenced from one sample in a study of shared clonotypes between healthy human individuals. TCRdb's copy holds only in-frame clones and misses some; the assay was immunoSEQ multiplex PCR. The sample consists of millions of clones, around nine tenths of them appearing once. The sequenced sample consisted of naive CD4+ T cells sorted from blood. Documented subset: CD45RA+ positively selected. The receptors here all came from a man between 18 and 29 years old in good health.

V gene TRBV12-5 combines with J gene TRBJ1-3; a possible D gene is TRBD1 (6 bases). V lost 4 bases, J lost 0 bases, and 16 bases lay in between. The CDR3 is made up of 17 amino acids. Per germline, CDR1 LGHNT and CDR2 FRNRAP. The DNA for the CDR3 is TGTGCTAGTGGTTCTTTTCCTGACAGGCGCTCTGGAAACACCATATATTTT. Its protein product is CASGSFPDRRSGNTIYF.

This chain joins TRBV28 and TRBJ2-7; 9 bases are a match to TRBD1. The CDR3 consists of 14 residues. With V trimmed by 7 bases and J by 1 base, 5 bases remained unmatched. Germline-derived CDR1 and CDR2 are MDHEN and SYDVKM. The CDR3 DNA reads as TGTGCCAGCACCAGACAGGGGGGATCCTACGAGCAGTACTTC. Translated: CASTRQGGSYEQYF.

J is TRBJ1-4 and V is TRBV7-9; 9 nucleotides line up with TRBD1. J gave up 7 bases and V 1 base, and 4 bases lay outside the gene matches. Per the germline V gene, CDR1 is SEHNR and CDR2 is FQNEAQ (reference sequence). This CDR3 is 15 amino acids long. CDR3: CASSLGTGDCEKLFF. The CDR3 nucleotides read TGTGCCAGCAGCTTAGGGACAGGGGACTGTGAAAAACTGTTTTTT.

This sequence joins TRBV28 and TRBJ2-7, with TRBD2 matching over 8 bases. The CDR3 runs to 15 residues. V lost 7 bases, J lost 7 bases, and 15 bases stayed unmatched. In germline, CDR1 is MDHEN, CDR2 SYDVKM. CDR3 DNA: TGTGCCAGCACGGAAAGCGGGGGATTCCTATGGGAGCAGTACTTC. Amino acids: CASTESGGFLWEQYF.

This rearrangement joins TRBV30 to TRBJ1-3, with D uncertain. Germline values: CDR1 GTSNPN, CDR2 SVGIG (reference sequence). Trimming removed 4 bases from V and 3 bases from J, with 10 bases in between. The length of the CDR3 is 13 residues. The CDR3 protein is CAWTRTGGNTIYF. CDR3 DNA sequence: TGTGCCTGGACCCGCACGGGTGGAAACACCATATATTTT. Looking up the rest from reference TRBV30 and TRBJ1-3 gives the full variable domain: SQTIHQWPATLVQPVGSPLSLECTVEGTSNPNLYWYRQAAGRGLQLLFYSVGIGQISSEVPQNLSASRPQDRQFILSSKKLLLSDSGFYLCAWTRTGGNTIYFGEGSWLTVV.

With respect to this clone: The same CDR3 also results from other DNA sequences found in this sample. V is TRBV7-2 and J is TRBJ2-2; perhaps TRBD1 as D (6 bases). Trimming took 5 bases from V and 5 from J, leaving 9 bases between them. In germline, CDR1 is SGHTA, CDR2 FQGNSA. The CDR3 is 13 residues long. CDR3 protein: CASSPTGTGELFF. The CDR3 DNA reads TGTGCCAGCAGCCCCACAGGGACCGGGGAGCTGTTTTTT.

The chain links TRBV11-2 to TRBJ2-3; 8 bases are shared with TRBD2. V lost 2 bases to trimming and J lost 3 bases; unmatched junction nucleotides: 1. Germline loops: CDR1 SGHAT, CDR2 FQNNGV. The CDR3 spans 14 residues. The CDR3 region has the DNA TGTGCCAGCAGCTTACGGGGGGGTACAGATACGCAGTATTTT. This sequence encodes CASSLRGGTDTQYF.

This rearrangement joins TRBV1 to TRBJ2-5; the table assigns TRBD2, which was not confirmed against the DNA. TRBV1 is annotated as a pseudogene. The CDR3 has 16 residues. CDR3 sequence: CTSSRGLAGLQETQYF. CDR3 nucleotides: TGCACCAGCAGCCGTGGACTAGCGGGGCTCCAAGAGACCCAGTACTTC.

The CDR3 DNA sequence: TGTGCCAGCAGTAAACCGGGACGAAGTAACTATGGCTACACCTTC. Translated: CASSKPGRSNYGYTF. The V call is TRBV6-1, the J call TRBJ1-2; a weak D match, TRBD1 (5 bases). The CDR3 totals 15 residues. Germline V gene lookup returns CDR1 MNHNS and CDR2 SASEGT. The ends were cut back, 5 bases at V and 1 base at J, with 14 bases in the middle.

V and J are TRBV18 and TRBJ2-5; TRBD1 agrees at 7 bases. With 2 bases clipped from V and 5 bases from J, the junction kept 8 bases outside the gene matches. Germline V gene lookup returns CDR1 KGHSH and CDR2 LQKENI. The CDR3 has 15 residues. The CDR3 bases are TGTGCCAGCTCACCAGTGACAGGGACGAAGGAGACCCAGTACTTC. It yields the protein CASSPVTGTKETQYF.

The V gene is TRBV9, the J gene TRBJ1-5; tentatively, D is TRBD1 (5 bases). Germline-derived CDR1 and CDR2 are SGDLS and YYNGEE. The V end was cut by 4 bases, the J end by 5 bases, with 16 bases between. This CDR3 region has 15 residues. The DNA for the CDR3 is TGTGCCAGCAGCTCAGGGACGTCGGGAGATCAGCCCCAGCATTTT. It encodes CASSSGTSGDQPQHF.

The genes are TRBV7-9 and TRBJ2-7; 8 nucleotides match TRBD1. Germline lookup yields CDR1 SEHNR and CDR2 FQNEAQ (reference sequence). This CDR3 has 14 amino acids. The V and J ends lost 4 bases and 6 bases, in that order; junction bases with no gene match: 8. The CDR3 sequence is CASSSGGAVGEQYF. The CDR3 DNA reads TGTGCCAGCAGCTCAGGGGGCGCGGTCGGCGAGCAGTACTTC.

The V and J genes are TRBV9 and TRBJ1-3; D unresolved. Trimming left V 4 bases short and J 0 bases short, with 8 bases between. CDR3 length: 14 residues. CDR1 is SGDLS and CDR2 is YYNGEE in the germline V gene. The CDR3 region is CASSPQTSGNTIYF. In DNA, the CDR3 is TGTGCCAGCAGCCCCCAGACCTCTGGAAACACCATATATTTT.

J is TRBJ1-2 and V is TRBV11-2, with no clear D. Deletions cut 5 bases from V and 4 bases from J, with 14 bases between. There are 14 residues in the CDR3. The germline CDR1 and CDR2 sequences are SGHAT and FQNNGV. The CDR3 bases are TGTGCCAGCAGCAAACTCCGGGAGGGCTATGGCTACACCTTC. The encoded protein is CASSKLREGYGYTF.

The rearrangement links TRBV6-5 to TRBJ1-2; 9 bases map to TRBD1. The CDR3 length is 15 residues. V shed 4 bases and J 4 bases; nucleotides not matched to a gene: 7. The V gene's germline CDR1 is MNHEY and CDR2 SVGAGI. The CDR3 here is CASSSGQGPLYGYTF. The CDR3 DNA is TGTGCCAGCAGTTCCGGACAGGGGCCCCTCTATGGCTACACCTTC.

Turning to this clone: An end of the junction does not agree with germline; a read error may underlie this. Other nucleotide sequences from this sample produce the same CDR3. The J gene is TRBJ1-1, the V gene TRBV5-1; D ambiguous. This CDR3 spans 13 amino acids. The germline CDR1 and CDR2 sequences are SGHRS and YFSETQ. DNA of the CDR3: TGCGCCAGCAGTATCGGGGAGTGGGCTGAGGCTTTCTTT. It yields the protein CASSIGEWAEAFF.

The V call is TRBV6-5, the J call TRBJ1-2; 9 bases line up with TRBD1. Germline values: CDR1 MNHEY, CDR2 SVGAGI. With V trimmed by 6 bases and J by 4 bases, 6 bases remained unmatched. The CDR3 runs to 14 residues. CDR3 sequence (DNA): TGTGCCAGCAGGCCGGGACAGGGAATCTATGGCTACACCTTC. Its translation: CASRPGQGIYGYTF.

The rearrangement links TRBV29-1 to TRBJ1-5, with D possibly TRBD1 on 5 matching bases. This CDR3 has 16 amino acids. Trimming cost V 6 bases and J 7 bases, with 25 bases left between them. CDR1 and CDR2 from the germline V gene are SQVTM and ANQGSEA. The CDR3 region is CSVGYSSGGRGQPQHF. Written as DNA, the CDR3 is TGCAGCGTCGGCTACTCCTCGGGGGGACGAGGGCAGCCCCAGCATTTT.

V gene TRBV29-1 combines with J gene TRBJ2-3; 8 bases map to TRBD2. The ends lost 6 bases at V and 1 base at J; junction bases unmatched: 3. Looked up from germline, CDR1 is SQVTM and CDR2 is ANQGSEA. The CDR3 consists of 13 residues. As DNA, the CDR3 is TGCAGCGTGCTAGCGGGCGGCACAGATACGCAGTATTTT. This encodes CSVLAGGTDTQYF.

The chain couples TRBV7-9 to TRBJ2-3, with D maybe TRBD2 (5 bases). The CDR3 runs 15 residues. The germline CDR1 and CDR2 sequences are SEHNR and FQNEAQ (reference sequence). The V and J ends lost 7 bases and 1 base respectively, with 15 bases between them. This chain's CDR3 is CASTAEGEGTDTQYF. The CDR3 coding sequence is TGTGCCAGCACCGCAGAGGGAGAGGGCACAGATACGCAGTATTTT.